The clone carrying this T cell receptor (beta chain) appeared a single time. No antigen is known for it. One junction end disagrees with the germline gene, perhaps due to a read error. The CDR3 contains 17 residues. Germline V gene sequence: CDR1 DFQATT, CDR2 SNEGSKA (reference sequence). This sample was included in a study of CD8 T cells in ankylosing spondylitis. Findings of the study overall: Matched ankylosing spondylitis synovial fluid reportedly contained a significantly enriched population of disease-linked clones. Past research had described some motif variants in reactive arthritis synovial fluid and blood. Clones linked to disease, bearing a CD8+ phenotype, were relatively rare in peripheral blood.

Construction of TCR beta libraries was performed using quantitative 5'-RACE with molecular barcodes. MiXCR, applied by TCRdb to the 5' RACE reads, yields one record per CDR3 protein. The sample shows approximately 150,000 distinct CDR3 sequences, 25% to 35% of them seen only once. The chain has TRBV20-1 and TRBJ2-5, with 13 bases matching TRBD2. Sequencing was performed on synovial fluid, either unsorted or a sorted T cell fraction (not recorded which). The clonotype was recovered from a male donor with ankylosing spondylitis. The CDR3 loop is CSAREGLAGRAMVTEYF. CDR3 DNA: TGCAGTGCTAGAGAGGGACTAGCGGGGAGGGCGATGGTGACCGAGTACTTC.